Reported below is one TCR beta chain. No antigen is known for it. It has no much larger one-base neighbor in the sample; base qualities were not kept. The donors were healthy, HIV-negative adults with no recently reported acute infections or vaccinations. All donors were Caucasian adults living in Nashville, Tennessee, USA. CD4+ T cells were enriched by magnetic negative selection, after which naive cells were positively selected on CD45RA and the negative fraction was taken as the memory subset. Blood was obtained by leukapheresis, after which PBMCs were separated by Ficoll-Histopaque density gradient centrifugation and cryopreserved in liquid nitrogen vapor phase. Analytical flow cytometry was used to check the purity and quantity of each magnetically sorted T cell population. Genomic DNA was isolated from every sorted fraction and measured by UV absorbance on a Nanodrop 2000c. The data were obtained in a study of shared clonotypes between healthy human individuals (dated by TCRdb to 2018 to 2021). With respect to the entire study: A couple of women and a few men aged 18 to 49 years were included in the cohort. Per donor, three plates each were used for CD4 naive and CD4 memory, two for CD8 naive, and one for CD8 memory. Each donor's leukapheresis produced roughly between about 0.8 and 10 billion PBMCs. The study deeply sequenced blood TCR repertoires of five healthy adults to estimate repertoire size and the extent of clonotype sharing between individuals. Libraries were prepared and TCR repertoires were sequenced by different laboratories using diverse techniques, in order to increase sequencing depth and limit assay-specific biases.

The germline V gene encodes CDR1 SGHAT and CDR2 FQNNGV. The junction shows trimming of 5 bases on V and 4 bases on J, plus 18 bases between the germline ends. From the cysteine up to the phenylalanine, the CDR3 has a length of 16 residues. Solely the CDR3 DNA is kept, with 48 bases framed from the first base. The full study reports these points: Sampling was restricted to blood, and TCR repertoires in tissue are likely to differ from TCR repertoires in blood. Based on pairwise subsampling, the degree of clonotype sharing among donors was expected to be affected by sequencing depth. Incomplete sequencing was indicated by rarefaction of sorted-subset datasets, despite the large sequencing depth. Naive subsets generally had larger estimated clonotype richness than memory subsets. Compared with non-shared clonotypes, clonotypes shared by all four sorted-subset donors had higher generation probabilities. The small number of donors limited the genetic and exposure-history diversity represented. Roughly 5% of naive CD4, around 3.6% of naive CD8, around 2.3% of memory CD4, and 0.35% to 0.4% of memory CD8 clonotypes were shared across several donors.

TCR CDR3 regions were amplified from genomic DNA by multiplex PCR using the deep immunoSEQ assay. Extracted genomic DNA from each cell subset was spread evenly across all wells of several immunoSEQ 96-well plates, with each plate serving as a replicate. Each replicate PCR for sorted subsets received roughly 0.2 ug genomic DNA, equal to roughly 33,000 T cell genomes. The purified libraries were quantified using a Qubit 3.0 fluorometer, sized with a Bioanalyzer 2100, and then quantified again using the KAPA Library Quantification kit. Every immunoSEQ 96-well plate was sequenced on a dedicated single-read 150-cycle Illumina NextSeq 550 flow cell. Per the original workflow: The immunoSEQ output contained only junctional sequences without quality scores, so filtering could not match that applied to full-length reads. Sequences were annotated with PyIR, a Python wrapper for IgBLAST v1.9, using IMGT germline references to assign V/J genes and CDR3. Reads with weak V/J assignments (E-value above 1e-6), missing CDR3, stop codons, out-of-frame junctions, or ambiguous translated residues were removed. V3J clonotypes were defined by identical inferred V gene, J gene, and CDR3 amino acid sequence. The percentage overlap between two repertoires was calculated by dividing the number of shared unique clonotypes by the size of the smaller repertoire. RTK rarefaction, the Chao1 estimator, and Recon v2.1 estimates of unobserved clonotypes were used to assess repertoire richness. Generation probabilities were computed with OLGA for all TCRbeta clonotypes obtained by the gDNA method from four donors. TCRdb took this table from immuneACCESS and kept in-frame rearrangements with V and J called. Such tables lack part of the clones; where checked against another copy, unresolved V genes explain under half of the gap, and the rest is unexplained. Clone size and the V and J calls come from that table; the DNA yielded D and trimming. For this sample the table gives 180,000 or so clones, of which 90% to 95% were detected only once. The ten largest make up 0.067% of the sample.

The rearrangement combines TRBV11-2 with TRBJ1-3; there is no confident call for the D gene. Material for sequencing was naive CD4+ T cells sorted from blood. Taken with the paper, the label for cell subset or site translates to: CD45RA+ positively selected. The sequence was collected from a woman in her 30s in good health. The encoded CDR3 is CASSRLGGVSGNTIYF. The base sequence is TGTGCCAGCAGCCGATTAGGTGGGGTGAGCGGAAACACCATATATTTT.